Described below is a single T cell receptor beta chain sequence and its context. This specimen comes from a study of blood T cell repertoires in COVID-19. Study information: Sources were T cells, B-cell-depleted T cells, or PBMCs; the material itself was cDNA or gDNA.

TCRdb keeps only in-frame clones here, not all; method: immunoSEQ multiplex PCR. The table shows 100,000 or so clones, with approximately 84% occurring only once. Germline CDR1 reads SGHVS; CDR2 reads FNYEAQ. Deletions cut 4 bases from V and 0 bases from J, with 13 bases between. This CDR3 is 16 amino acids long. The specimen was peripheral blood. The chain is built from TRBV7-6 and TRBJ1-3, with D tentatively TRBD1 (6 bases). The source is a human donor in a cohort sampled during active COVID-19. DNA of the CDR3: TGTGCCAGCAGCTCACACGGACAGCTCTCTGGAAACACCATATATTTT. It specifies CASSSHGQLSGNTIYF.